The clone carrying this TCR beta chain was picked up a small number of times. Germline CDR1 reads SNHLY; CDR2 reads FYNNEI. Trimming took 8 bases from V and 1 from J; bases not matched to a gene: 2. The CDR3 runs to 13 residues. This table comes from immunoSEQ multiplex PCR, and its TCRdb copy is limited to in-frame clones, with some not included. The sample yields over 150,000 clones, approximately 83% seen once. This sample is drawn from a study of blood T cell repertoires in COVID-19. This clonotype was sampled from a woman aged 60-75 years with acute or convalescent COVID-19. The V gene is TRBV2, the J gene TRBJ1-5; 7 nucleotides line up with TRBD1. The sequenced material came from peripheral blood. In DNA, the CDR3 is TGTGCCAGCCAGGGGGAGAGCAATCAGCCCCAGCATTTT. Translating gives CASQGESNQPQHF.